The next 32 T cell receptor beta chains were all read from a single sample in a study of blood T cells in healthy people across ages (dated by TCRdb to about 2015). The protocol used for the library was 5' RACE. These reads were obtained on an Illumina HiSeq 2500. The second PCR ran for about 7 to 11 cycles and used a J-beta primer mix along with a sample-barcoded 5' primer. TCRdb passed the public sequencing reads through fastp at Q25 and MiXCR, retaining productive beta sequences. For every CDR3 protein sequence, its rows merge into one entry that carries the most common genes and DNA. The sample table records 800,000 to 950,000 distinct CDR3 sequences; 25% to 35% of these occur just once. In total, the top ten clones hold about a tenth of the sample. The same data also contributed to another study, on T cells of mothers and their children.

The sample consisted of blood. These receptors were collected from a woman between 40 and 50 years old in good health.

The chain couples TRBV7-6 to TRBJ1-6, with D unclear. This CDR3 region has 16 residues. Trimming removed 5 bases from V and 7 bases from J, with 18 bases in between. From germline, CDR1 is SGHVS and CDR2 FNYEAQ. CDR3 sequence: CASSPSRSGRNSPLHF. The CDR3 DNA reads TGTGCCAGCAGCCCTAGCAGGTCCGGGCGAAATTCACCCCTCCACTTT.

The CDR3 spells CASSLSRAAYSNQPQHF. CDR3 nucleotide sequence: TGTGCCAGCAGTTTATCGAGGGCCGCGTATAGCAATCAGCCCCAGCATTTT. The genes are TRBV27 and TRBJ1-5; D unresolved. V was trimmed by 0 bases and J by 0 bases, leaving 12 bases between them. This CDR3 region has 17 residues. CDR1 MNHEY and CDR2 SMNVEV come from the germline V gene (reference sequence).

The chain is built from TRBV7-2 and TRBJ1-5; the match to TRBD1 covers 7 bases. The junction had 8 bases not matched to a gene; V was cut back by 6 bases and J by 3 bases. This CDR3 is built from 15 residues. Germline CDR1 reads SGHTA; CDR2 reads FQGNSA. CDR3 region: CASSWQTGNNQPQHF. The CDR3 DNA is TGTGCCAGCAGTTGGCAGACAGGGAACAATCAGCCCCAGCATTTT.

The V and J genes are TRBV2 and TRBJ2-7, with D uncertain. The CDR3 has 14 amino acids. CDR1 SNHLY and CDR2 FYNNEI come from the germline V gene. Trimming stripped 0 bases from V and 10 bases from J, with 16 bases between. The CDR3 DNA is TGTGCCAGCAGTGAAGCGCTTCGAATTTCCCCCCAGTACTTC. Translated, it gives CASSEALRISPQYF.

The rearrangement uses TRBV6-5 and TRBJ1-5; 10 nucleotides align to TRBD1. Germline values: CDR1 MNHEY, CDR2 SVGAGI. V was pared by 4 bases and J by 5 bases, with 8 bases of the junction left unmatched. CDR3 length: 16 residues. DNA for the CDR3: TGTGCCAGCAGTTCCGCGACAGGGGGCCCATATCAGCCCCAGCATTTT. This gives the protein CASSSATGGPYQPQHF.

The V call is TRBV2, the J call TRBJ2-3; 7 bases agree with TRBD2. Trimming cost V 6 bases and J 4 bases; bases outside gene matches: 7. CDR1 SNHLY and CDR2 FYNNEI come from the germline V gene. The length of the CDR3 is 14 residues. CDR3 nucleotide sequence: TGTGCCAGCAGAATAAGCGGGGTCGCAGATACGCAGTATTTT. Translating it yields CASRISGVADTQYF.

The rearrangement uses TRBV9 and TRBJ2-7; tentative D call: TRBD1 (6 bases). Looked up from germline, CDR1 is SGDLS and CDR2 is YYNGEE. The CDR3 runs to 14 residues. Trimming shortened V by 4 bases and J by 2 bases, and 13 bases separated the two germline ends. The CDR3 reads CASSPWDTTYEQYF. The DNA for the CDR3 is TGTGCCAGCAGCCCTTGGGACACCACCTACGAGCAGTACTTC.

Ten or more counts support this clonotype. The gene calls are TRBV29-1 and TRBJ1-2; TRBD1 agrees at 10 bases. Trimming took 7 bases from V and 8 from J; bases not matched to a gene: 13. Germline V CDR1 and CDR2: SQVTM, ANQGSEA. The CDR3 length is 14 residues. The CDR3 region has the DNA TGCAGCGGAACCCCGGGACAGGGGACCGGGGGCTACACCTTC. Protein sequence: CSGTPGQGTGGYTF.

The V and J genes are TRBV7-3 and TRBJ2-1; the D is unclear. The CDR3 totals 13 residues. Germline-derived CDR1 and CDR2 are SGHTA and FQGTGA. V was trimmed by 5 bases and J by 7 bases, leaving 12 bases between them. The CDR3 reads CASSPSRANEQFF. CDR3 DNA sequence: TGTGCCAGCAGCCCCTCGAGAGCGAATGAGCAGTTCTTC.

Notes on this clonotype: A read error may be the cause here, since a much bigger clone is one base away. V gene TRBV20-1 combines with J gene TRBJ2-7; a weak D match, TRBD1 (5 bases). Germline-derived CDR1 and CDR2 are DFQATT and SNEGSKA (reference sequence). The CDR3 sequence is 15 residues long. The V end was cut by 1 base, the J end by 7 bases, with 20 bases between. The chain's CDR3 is CSARVDSFSSGEQYF. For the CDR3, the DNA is TGCAGTGCTAGAGTCGACAGCTTCAGTTCAGGGGAGCAGTACTTC.

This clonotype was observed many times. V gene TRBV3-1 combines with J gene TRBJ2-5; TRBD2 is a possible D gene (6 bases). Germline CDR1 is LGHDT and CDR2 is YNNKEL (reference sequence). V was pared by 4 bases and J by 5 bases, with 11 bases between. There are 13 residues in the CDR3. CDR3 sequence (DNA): TGTGCCAGCAGCCCGCGGGGAGCTGAGACCCAGTACTTC. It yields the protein CASSPRGAETQYF.

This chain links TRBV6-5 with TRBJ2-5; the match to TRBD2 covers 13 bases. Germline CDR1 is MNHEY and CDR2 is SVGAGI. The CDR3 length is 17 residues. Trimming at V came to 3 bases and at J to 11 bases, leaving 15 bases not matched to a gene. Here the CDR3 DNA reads TGTGCCAGCAGTTATATCCTCACTAGCGGGGGGGCCGGTGAGCAGTACTTC. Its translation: CASSYILTSGGAGEQYF.

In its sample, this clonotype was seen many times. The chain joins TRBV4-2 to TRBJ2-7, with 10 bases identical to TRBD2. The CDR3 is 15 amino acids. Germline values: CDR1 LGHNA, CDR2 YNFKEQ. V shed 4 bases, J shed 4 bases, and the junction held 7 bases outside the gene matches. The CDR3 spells CASSPQLAGVYEQYF. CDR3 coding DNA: TGTGCCAGCAGCCCCCAGCTAGCGGGGGTTTACGAGCAGTACTTC.

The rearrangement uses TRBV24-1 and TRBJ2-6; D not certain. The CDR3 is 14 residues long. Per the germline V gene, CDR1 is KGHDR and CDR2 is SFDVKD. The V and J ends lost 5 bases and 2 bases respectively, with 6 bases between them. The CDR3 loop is CATSVSTGANVLTF. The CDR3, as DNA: TGTGCCACCAGTGTGAGCACTGGGGCCAACGTCCTGACTTTC.

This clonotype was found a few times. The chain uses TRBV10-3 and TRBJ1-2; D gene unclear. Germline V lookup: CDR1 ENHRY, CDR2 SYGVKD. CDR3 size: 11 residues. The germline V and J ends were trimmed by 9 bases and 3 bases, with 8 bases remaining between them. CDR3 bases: TGTGCCATTCCCGGGGACTATGGCTACACCTTC. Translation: CAIPGDYGYTF.

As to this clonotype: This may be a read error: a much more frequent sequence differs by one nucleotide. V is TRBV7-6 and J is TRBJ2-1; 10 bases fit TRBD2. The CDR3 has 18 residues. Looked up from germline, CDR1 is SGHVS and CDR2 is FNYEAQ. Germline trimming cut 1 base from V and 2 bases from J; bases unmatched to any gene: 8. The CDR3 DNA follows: TGTGCCAGCAGCTTAGGACCCGGGAGCGGGGGGGCCTACAATGAGCAGTTCTTC. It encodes CASSLGPGSGGAYNEQFF.

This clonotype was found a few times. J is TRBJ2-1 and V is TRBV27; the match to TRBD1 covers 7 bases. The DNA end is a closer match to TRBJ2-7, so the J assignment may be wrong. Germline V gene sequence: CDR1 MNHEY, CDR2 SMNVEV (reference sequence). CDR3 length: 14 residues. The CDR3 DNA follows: TGTGCCAGCAGTGCCCGGGACAGTTTCTACGAGCAGTACTTC. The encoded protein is CASSARDSFYEQYF.

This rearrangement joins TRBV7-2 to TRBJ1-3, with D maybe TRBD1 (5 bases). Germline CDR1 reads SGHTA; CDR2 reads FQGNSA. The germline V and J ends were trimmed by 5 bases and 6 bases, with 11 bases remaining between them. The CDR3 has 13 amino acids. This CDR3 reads CASSQGRENTIYF. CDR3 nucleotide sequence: TGTGCCAGCAGCCAGGGACGGGAAAACACCATATATTTT.

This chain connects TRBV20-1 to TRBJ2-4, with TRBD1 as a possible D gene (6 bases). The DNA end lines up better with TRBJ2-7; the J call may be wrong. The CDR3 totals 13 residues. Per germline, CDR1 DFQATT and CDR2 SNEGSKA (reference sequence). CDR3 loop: CSASRDNRDEQYF. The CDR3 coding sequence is TGCAGTGCTAGCCGGGACAACCGGGACGAGCAGTACTTC.

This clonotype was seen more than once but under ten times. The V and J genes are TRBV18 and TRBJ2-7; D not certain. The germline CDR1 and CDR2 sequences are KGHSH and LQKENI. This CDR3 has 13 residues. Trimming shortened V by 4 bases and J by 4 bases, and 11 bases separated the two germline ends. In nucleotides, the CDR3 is TGTGCCAGCTCACTCCCCGTTTTATACGAGCAGTACTTC. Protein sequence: CASSLPVLYEQYF.

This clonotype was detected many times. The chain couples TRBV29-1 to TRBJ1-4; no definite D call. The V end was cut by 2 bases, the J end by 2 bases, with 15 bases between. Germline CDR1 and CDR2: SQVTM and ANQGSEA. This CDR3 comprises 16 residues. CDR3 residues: CSVEKAGVATNEKLFF. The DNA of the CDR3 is TGCAGCGTTGAAAAGGCTGGGGTGGCGACTAATGAAAAACTGTTTTTT.

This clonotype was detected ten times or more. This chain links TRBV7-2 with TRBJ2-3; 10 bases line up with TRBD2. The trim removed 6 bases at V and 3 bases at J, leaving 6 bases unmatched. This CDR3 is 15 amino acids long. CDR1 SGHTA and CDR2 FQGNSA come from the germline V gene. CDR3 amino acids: CASRLDSGGTDTQYF. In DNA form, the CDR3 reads TGTGCCAGCAGGCTGGATAGCGGGGGGACAGATACGCAGTATTTT.

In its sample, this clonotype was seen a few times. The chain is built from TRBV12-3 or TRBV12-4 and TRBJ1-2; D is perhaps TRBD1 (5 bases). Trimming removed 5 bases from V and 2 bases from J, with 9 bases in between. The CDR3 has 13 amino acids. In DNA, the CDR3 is TGTGCCAGCAGTCCCTGGGGGAACTATGGCTACACCTTC. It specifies CASSPWGNYGYTF.

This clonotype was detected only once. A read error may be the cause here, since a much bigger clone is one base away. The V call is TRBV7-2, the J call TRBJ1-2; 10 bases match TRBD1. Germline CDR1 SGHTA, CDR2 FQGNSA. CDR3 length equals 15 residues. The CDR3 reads CASTTGTGDDYGYIF. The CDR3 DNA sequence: TGTGCCAGCACCACCGGGACAGGGGACGACTATGGCTACATCTTC.

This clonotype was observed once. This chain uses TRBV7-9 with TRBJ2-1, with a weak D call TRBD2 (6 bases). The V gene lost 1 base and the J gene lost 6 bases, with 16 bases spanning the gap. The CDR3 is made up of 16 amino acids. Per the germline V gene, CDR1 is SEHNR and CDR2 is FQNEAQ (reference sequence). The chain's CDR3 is CASSLVAPLAGNEQFF. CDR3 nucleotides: TGTGCCAGCAGCTTAGTTGCCCCACTAGCCGGCAATGAGCAGTTCTTC.

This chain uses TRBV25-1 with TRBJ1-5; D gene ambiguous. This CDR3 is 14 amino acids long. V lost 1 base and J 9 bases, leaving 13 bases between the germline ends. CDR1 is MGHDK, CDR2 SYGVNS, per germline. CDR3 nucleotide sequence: TGTGCCAGCAGTGAATCGGTCAGCAGAAGGCCCCAGCATTTT. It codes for CASSESVSRRPQHF.

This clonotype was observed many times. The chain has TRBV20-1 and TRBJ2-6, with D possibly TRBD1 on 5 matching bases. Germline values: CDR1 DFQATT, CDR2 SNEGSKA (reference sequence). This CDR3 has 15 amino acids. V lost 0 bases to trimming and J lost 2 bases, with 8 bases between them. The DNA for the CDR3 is TGCAGTGCTAGAGATAAGGGGACTGGGGCCAACGTCCTGACTTTC. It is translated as CSARDKGTGANVLTF.

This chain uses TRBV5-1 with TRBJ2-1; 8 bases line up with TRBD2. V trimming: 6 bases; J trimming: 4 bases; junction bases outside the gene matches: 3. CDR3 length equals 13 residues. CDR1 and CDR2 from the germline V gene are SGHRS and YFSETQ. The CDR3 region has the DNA TGCGCCAGCACGGAGCGGGAGTACAATGAGCAGTTCTTC. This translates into CASTEREYNEQFF.

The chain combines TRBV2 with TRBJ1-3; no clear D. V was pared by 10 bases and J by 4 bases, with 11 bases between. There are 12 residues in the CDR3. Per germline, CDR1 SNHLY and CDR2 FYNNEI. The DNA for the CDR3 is TGTGCCACCTCAGTATCCGGAAACACCATATATTTT. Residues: CATSVSGNTIYF. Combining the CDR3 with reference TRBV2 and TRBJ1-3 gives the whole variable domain EPEVTQTPSHQVTQMGQEVILRCVPISNHLYFYWYRQILGQKVEFLVSFYNNEISEKSEIFDDQFSVERPDGSNFTLKIRSTKLEDSAMYFCATSVSGNTIYFGEGSWLTVV.

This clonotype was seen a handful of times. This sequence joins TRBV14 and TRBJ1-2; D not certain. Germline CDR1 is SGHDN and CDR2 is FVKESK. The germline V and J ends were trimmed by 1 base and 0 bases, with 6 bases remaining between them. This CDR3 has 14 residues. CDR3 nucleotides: TGTGCCAGCAGCCAAGGAGCTACTAACTATGGCTACACCTTC. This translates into CASSQGATNYGYTF. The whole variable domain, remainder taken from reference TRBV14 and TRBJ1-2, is EAGVTQFPSHSVIEKGQTVTLRCDPISGHDNLYWYRRVMGKEIKFLLHFVKESKQDESGMPNNRFLAERTGGTYSTLKVQPAELEDSGVYFCASSQGATNYGYTFGSGTRLTVV.

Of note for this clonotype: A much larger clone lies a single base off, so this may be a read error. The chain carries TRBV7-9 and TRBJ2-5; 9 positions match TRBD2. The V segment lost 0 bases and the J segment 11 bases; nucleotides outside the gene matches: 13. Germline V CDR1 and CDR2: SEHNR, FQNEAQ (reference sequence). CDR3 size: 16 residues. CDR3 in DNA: TGTGCCAGCAGCTTAGCAGCTAGCGGGGACTACAATGAGCAGTACTTC. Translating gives CASSLAASGDYNEQYF.

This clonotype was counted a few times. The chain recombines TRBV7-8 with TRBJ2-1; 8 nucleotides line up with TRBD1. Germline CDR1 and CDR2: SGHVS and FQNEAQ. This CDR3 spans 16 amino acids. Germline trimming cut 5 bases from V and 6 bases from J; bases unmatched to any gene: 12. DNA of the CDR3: TGTGCCAGCAGCGAAACGACAGGGGAGATAACCAATGAGCAGTTCTTC. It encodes CASSETTGEITNEQFF.